The text below deals with one T cell receptor beta chain. Its specificity is unknown. The entry originates in a study of shared clonotypes between healthy human individuals. Study as a whole: With ages of 18 to 49, the donors were two women and three men. Notes on the study in general: Naive subsets generally had larger estimated richness than memory subsets. The diversity represented, both genetic and in exposure history, was limited by few donors. Of the naive CD4 clonotypes, approximately 5% were shared across several donors.

Assay: immunoSEQ multiplex PCR; the TCRdb copy retains only in-frame clones and omits some. The data show about 2.2 million clones, 90% to 95% seen once. CDR1 is SGHDN, CDR2 FVKESK, per germline. Trimming removed 5 bases from V and 6 bases from J, with 12 bases in between. The CDR3 is 13 residues long. The naive CD8 population came from CD45RO-negative cells selected for CCR7, without terminally differentiated effector memory CD45RA+ cells. The sequenced sample consisted of naive CD8+ T cells from PBMCs. The chain has TRBV14 and TRBJ2-3, with a tentative D call TRBD2 (6 bases). The TCR sequence derives from a man younger than 35 in good health. Some clones in this sample may be carry-over from other donors' samples. In DNA form, the CDR3 reads TGTGCCAGCAGCGCCGGGACTTGGGATACGCAGTATTTT. Translation gives CASSAGTWDTQYF.